Listed here is a single T cell receptor beta chain. This clonotype was counted ten times or more. Its antigen has not been determined. Per-base qualities were not stored, and no clone one base away is much larger. This sample stems from a study of low-dose radiotherapy and immunotherapy resistance in tumors (dated by TCRdb to between 2021 and 2023). Study-level background: In Cohort 1, 0.5 Gy per fraction was delivered every 2 weeks, and a total PTV dose of 6.5 Gy was prescribed. In Cohort 2, 1 Gy per fraction was delivered every two weeks, for a total of 13 Gy over 26 weeks. Patients were given nivolumab as a 240 mg flat dose every two weeks and ipilimumab at 1 mg/kg every six weeks, with both drugs delivered intravenously. Cyclophosphamide 200 mg/m2 was administered intravenously every two weeks, one day before each radiation and immunotherapy administration. Starting on cycle 1 day 1, patients took 300 mg of aspirin by mouth once a day for four cycles. The trial did not randomize participants into treatment groups. Eight patients were included in the translational analysis, namely three from the first dose cohort plus the first five from the second dose cohort.

Cut back by 6 bases and 0 bases, the V and J ends lie 12 bases apart. Spanning cysteine to phenylalanine, the CDR3 consists of 15 amino acids. Left in the record is the CDR3 DNA by itself, 45 bases read in frame from the first base. From a lookup of the germline V gene (reference sequence), CDR1 and CDR2 are LGHDT and YNNKEL. Superscript III and a set of TRAV- and TRBV-specific primers were used to synthesize first-strand cDNA, so that both TCRalpha and TCRbeta chains were covered. TCRs were amplified with Phusion for 15 to 25 PCR cycles using a constant-region primer together with the adapter attached to the V primers. The isolated mRNA was amplified using the MessageAmp II aRNA Amplification Kit, with in vitro transcription performed for about 15 hours at 37 degrees C. The Dynabeads mRNA DIRECT Purification Kit was used to isolate mRNA for TCR sequencing. Indexed Illumina adapters were added in a second Phusion PCR of around 23 cycles, and the PCR products were purified with AMPure XP beads. TCRalpha and TCRbeta libraries were deep-sequenced on an Illumina MiniSeq instrument. The source study handled its data this way. Custom Perl scripts were used to pool TCR sequences that encoded the same protein, to remove out-of-frame sequences, and to calculate the abundance of each clonotype. The analysis excluded TCR sequences that were supported by just one read. The metrics used to describe the repertoires included Shannon entropy, Gini index, clonality, richness, and the frequency of TCRs shared between repertoires. TCRdb reworked the public reads: Q25 trimming with fastp, MiXCR clone assembly, productive beta chains retained. Each CDR3 protein appears once, grouped with its most common genes and DNA. TCRdb's processing, not the authors', yielded these V and J calls. This sample is represented by around 99,000 distinct CDR3 sequences; 9.4% of them were singletons. The ten most abundant clones make up under 1.1% of the sample.

The meaning of the sample's time point label: before trial treatment. Donors were enrolled in RACIN, a single-arm phase I dose-escalation trial in which nivolumab, ipilimumab, aspirin, low-dose cyclophosphamide and low-dose radiotherapy were combined. Patients were eligible if they had advanced solid tumors that were TIL-negative. The receptor was derived from a male donor with prostate cancer. The chain employs TRBV3-1 and TRBJ2-1; matching of 5 bases hints at TRBD2 as the D gene. The sample in question was PBMCs, obtained before treatment. The DNA sequence reads TGTGCCAGCAGTCAGCTAGCTTCCTCCTACAATGAGCAGTTCTTC. The resulting protein is CASSQLASSYNEQFF.